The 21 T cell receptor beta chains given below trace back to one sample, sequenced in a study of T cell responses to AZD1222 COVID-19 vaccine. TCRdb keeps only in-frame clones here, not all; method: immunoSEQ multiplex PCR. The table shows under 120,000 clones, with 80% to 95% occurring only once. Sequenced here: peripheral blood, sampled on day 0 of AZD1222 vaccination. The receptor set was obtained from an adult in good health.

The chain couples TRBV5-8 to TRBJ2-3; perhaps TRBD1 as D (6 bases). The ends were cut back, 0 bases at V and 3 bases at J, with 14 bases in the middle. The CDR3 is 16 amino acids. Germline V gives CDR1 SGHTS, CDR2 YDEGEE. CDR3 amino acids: CASSLEQGLRTDTQYF. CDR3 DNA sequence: TGTGCCAGCAGCTTGGAGCAGGGGCTGCGGACAGATACGCAGTATTTT.

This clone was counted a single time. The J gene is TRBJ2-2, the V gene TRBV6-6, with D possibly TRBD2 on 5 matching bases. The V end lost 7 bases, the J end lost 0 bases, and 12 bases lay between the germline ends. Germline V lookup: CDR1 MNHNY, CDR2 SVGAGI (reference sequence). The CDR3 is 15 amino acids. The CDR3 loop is CASKGGFANTGELFF. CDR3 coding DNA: TGTGCCAGCAAGGGCGGGTTCGCGAACACCGGGGAGCTGTTTTTT.

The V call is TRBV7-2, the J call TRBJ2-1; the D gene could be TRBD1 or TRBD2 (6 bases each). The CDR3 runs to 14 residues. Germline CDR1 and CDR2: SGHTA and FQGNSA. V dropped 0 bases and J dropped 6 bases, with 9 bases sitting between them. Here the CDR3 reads CASSLAGGLNEQFF. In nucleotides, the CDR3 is TGTGCCAGCAGCTTAGCGGGGGGCCTCAATGAGCAGTTCTTC.

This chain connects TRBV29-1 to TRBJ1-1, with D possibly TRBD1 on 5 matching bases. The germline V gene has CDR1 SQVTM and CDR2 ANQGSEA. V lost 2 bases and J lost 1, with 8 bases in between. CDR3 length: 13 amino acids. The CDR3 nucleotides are TGCAGCGTTGAAATGGGGGAGAACACTGAAGCTTTCTTT. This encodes CSVEMGENTEAFF.

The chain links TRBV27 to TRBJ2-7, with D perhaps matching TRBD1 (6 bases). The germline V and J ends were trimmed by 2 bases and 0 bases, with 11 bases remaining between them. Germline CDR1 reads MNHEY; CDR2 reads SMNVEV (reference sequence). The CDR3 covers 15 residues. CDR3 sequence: CASSLAGTFSYEQYF. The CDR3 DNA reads TGTGCCAGCAGTTTAGCCGGGACATTCTCCTACGAGCAGTACTTC.

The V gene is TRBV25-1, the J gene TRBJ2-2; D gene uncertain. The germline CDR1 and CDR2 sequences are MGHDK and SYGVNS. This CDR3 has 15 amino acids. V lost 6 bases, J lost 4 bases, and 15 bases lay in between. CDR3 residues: CASRTPATGTGELFF. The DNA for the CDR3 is TGTGCCAGCAGGACGCCGGCCACGGGCACCGGGGAGCTGTTTTTT.

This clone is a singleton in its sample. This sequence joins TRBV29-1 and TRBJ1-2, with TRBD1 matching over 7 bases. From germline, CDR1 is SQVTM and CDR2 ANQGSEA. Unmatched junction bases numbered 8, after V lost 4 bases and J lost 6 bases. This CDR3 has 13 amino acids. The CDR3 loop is CSVVSGQKNGYTF. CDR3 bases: TGCAGCGTTGTGTCGGGACAGAAAAATGGCTACACCTTC.

CDR3 nucleotides: TGTGCCAGCAGCTCAGACAGATTGAACACTGAAGCTTTCTTT. Amino acids: CASSSDRLNTEAFF. The V call is TRBV7-9, the J call TRBJ1-1, with D maybe TRBD1 (5 bases). The CDR3 runs to 14 residues. The V end was cut by 4 bases, the J end by 0 bases, with 9 bases between. Germline values: CDR1 SEHNR, CDR2 FQNEAQ (reference sequence).

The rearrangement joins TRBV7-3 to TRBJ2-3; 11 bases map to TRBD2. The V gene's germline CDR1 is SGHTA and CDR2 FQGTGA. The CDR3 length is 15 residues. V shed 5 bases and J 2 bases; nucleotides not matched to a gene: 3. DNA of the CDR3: TGTGCCAGCAGCCGACTAGCGGGACCCACAGATACGCAGTATTTT. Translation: CASSRLAGPTDTQYF.

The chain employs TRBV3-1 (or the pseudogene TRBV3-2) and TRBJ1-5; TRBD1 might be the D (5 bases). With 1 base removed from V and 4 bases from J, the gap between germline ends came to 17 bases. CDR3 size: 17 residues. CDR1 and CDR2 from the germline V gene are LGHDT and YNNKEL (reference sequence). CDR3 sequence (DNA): TGTGCCAGCAGCCAAGTTAGGGGACCGCTCCTTAATCAGCCCCAGCATTTT. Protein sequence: CASSQVRGPLLNQPQHF.

The CDR3 region is CATVGDTDTQYF. The CDR3 DNA reads as TGTGCCACCGTTGGTGACACAGATACGCAGTATTTT. V usage is TRBV24-1 and J usage is TRBJ2-3; D is ambiguous. The CDR3 has 12 residues. The germline V gene has CDR1 KGHDR and CDR2 SFDVKD. The V and J ends lost 9 bases and 2 bases respectively, with 8 bases between them.

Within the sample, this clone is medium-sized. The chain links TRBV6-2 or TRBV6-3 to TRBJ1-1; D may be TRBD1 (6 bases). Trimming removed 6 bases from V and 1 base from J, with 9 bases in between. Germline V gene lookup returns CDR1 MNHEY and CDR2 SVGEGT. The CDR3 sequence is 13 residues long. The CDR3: CASSRTENTEAFF. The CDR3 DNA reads TGTGCCAGCAGCCGGACAGAGAACACTGAAGCTTTCTTT.

This CDR3 reads CASSDLGTGWTEAFF. CDR3 DNA: TGTGCCAGCTCAGACCTCGGGACAGGGTGGACTGAAGCTTTCTTT. The gene calls are TRBV18 and TRBJ1-1, with 9 nucleotides matching TRBD1. The CDR3 is made up of 15 amino acids. After removal of 5 bases from V and 5 bases from J, the junction contained 9 bases not matched to a gene. Germline V gene lookup returns CDR1 KGHSH and CDR2 LQKENI. Full variable domain (rest looked up from reference TRBV18 and TRBJ1-1): NAGVMQNPRHLVRRRGQEARLRCSPMKGHSHVYWYRQLPEEGLKFMVYLQKENIIDESGMPKERFSAEFPKEGPSILRIQQVVRGDSAAYFCASSDLGTGWTEAFFGQGTRLTVV.

The CDR3 protein is CATSRDRGQGLGEQFF. The CDR3 DNA reads as TGTGCCACCAGCAGAGATAGAGGGCAGGGCTTGGGTGAGCAGTTCTTC. The chain couples TRBV15 to TRBJ2-1; D may be TRBD1 or TRBD2 (5 bases each). The CDR3 contains 16 residues. The V gene's germline CDR1 is LNHNV and CDR2 YYDKDF (reference sequence). V lost 0 bases, J lost 9 bases, and 18 bases lay in between.

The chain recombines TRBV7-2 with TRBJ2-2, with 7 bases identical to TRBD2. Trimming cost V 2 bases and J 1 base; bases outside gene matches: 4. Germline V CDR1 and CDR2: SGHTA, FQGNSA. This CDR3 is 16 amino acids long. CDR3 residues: CASSLIAGVNTGELFF. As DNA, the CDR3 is TGTGCCAGCAGCTTAATTGCGGGAGTGAACACCGGGGAGCTGTTTTTT.

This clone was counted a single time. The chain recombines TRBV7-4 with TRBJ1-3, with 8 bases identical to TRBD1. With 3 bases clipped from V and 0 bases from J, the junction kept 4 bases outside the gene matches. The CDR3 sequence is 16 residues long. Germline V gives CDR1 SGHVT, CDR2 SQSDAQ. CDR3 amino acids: CASSFQTGDSGNTIYF. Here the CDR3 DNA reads TGTGCCAGCAGCTTCCAGACAGGGGACTCTGGAAACACCATATATTTT.

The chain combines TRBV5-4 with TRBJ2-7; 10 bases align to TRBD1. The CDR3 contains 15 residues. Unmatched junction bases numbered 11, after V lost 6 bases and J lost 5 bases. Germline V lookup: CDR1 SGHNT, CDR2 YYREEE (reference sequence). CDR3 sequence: CASTLEGQGRNEQYF. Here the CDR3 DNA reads TGTGCCAGCACCCTCGAGGGACAGGGGAGAAACGAGCAGTACTTC.

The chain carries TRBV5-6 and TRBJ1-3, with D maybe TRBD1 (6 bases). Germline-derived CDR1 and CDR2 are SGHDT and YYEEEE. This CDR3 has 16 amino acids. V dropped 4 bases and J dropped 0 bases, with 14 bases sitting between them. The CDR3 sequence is CASSVQGKGSGNTIYF. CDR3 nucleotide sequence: TGTGCCAGCAGCGTCCAGGGGAAAGGCTCTGGAAACACCATATATTTT.

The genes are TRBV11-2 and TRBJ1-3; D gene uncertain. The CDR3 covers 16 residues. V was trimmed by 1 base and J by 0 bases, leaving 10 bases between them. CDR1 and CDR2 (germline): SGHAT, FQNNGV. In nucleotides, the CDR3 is TGTGCCAGCAGCTTAGTACAAGCCGTCTCTGGAAACACCATATATTTT. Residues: CASSLVQAVSGNTIYF.

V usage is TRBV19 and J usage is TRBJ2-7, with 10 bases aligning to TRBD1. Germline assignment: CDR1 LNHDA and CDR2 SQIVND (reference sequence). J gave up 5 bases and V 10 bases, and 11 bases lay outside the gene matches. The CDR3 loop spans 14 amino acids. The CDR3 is CATQVGTGEHEQYF. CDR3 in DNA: TGTGCCACCCAAGTGGGGACAGGGGAGCACGAGCAGTACTTC.

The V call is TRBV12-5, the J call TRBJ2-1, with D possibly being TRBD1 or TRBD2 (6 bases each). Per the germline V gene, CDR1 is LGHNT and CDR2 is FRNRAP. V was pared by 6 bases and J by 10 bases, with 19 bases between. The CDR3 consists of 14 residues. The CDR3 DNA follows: TGTGCTAGTGGCCCCGGGGGCAGCGGGCGAGAGCAGTTCTTC. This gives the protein CASGPGGSGREQFF.